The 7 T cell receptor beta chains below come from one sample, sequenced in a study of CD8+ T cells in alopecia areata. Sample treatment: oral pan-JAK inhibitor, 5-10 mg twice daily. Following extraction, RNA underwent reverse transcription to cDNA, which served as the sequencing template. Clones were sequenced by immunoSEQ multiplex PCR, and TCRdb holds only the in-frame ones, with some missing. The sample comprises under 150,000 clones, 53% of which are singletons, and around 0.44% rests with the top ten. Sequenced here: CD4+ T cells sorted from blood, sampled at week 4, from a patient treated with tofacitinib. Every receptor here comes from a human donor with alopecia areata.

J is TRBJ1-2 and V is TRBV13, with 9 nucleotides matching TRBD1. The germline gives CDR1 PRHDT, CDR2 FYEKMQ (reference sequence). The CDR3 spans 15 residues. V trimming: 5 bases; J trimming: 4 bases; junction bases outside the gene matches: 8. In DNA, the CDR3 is TGTGCCAGCAGCCGACAGGACAGGGGACCCTATGGCTACACCTTC. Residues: CASSRQDRGPYGYTF.

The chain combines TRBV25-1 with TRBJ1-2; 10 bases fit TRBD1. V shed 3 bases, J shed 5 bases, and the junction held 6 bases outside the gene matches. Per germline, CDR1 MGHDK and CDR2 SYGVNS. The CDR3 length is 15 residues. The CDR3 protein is CASSDATGGGYGYTF. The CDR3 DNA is TGTGCCAGCAGTGACGCGACAGGGGGCGGGTATGGCTACACCTTC.

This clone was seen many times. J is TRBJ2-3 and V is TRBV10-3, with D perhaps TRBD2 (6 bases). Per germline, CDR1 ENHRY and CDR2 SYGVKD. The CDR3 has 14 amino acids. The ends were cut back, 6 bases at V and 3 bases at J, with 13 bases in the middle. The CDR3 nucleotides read TGTGCCATCAGCGGGACTTATGGGACAGATACGCAGTATTTT. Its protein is CAISGTYGTDTQYF.

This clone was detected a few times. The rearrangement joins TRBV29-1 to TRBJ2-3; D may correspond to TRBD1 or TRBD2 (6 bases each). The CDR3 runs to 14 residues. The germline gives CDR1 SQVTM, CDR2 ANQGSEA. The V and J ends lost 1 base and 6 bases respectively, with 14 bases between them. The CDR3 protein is CSVEAGAPRDTQYF. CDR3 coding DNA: TGCAGCGTTGAAGCGGGGGCCCCCAGGGATACGCAGTATTTT.

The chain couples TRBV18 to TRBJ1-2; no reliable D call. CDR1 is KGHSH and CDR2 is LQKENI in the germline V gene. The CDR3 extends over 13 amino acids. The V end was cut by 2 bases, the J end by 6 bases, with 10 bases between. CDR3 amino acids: CASSPWADNGYTF. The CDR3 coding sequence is TGTGCCAGCTCACCATGGGCGGATAATGGCTACACCTTC.

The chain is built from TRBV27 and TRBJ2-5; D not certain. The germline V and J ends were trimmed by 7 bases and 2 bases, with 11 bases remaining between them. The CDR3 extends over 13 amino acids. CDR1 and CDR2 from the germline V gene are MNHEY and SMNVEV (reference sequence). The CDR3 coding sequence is TGTGCCAGCACCCGGCGATTTCAAGAGACCCAGTACTTC. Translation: CASTRRFQETQYF.

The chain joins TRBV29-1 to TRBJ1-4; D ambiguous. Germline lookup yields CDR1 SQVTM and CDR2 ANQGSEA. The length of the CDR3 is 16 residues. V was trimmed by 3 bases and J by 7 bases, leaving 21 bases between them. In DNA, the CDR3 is TGCAGCGTTGATCCCGGAGGTGGGGAATTCGGTGAAAAACTGTTTTTT. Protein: CSVDPGGGEFGEKLFF. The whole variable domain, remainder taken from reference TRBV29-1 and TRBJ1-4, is SAVISQKPSRDICQRGTSLTIQCQVDSQVTMMFWYRQQPGQSLTLIATANQGSEATYESGFVIDKFPISRPNLTFSTLTVSNMSPEDSSIYLCSVDPGGGEFGEKLFFGSGTQLSVL.